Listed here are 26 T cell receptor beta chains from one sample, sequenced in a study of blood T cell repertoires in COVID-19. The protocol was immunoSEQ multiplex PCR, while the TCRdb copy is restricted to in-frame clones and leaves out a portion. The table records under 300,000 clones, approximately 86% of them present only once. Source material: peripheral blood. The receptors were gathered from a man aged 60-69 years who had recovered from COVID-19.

The CDR3 DNA follows: TGTGCCTGGAACAGGGGAAACACCGGGGAGCTGTTTTTT. Its translation: CAWNRGNTGELFF. The rearrangement uses TRBV30 and TRBJ2-2; 7 bases fit TRBD1. Germline values: CDR1 GTSNPN, CDR2 SVGIG (reference sequence). The V segment lost 4 bases and the J segment 2 bases; nucleotides outside the gene matches: 1. There are 13 residues in the CDR3.

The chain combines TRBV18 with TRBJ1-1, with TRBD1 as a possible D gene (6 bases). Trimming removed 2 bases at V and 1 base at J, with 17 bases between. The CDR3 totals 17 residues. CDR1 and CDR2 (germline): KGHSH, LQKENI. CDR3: CASSPGSPGTKNTEAFF. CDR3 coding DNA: TGTGCCAGCTCACCAGGTAGCCCCGGGACAAAGAACACTGAAGCTTTCTTT.

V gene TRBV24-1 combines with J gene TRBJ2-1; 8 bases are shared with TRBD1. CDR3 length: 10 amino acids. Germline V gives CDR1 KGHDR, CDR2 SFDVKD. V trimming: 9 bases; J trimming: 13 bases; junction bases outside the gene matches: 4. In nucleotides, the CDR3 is TGTGCCACCGGGGGACAGGAACAGTTCTTC. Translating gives CATGGQEQFF.

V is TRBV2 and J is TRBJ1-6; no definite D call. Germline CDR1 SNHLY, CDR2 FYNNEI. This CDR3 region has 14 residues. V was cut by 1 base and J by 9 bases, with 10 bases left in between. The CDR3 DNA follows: TGTGCCAGCAGTGAAGGCAGGAGGCTTTCACCCCTCCACTTT. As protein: CASSEGRRLSPLHF. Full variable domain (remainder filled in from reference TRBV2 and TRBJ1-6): EPEVTQTPSHQVTQMGQEVILRCVPISNHLYFYWYRQILGQKVEFLVSFYNNEISEKSEIFDDQFSVERPDGSNFTLKIRSTKLEDSAMYFCASSEGRRLSPLHFGNGTRLTVT.

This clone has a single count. The CDR3 reads CASRWDRFSYEQYF. DNA for the CDR3: TGCGCCAGCCGATGGGACAGATTTTCCTACGAGCAGTACTTC. This chain joins TRBV5-1 and TRBJ2-7; 7 bases agree with TRBD1. Germline loops: CDR1 SGHRS, CDR2 YFSETQ. This CDR3 region has 14 residues. J lost 1 base, V lost 7 bases, and 8 bases had no gene match.

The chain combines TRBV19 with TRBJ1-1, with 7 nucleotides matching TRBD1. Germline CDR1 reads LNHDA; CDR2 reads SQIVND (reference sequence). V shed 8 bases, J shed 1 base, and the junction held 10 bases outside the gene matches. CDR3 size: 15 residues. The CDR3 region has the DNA TGTGCCAGTGCCGCTTGGAGACAGGGGAACACTGAAGCTTTCTTT. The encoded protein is CASAAWRQGNTEAFF.

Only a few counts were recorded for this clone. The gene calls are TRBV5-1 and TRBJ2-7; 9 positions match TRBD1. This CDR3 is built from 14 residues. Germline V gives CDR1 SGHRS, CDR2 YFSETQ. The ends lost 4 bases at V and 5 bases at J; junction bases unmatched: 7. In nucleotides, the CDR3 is TGCGCCAGCAGCATCGACAGGGGGACCCACGAGCAGTACTTC. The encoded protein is CASSIDRGTHEQYF.

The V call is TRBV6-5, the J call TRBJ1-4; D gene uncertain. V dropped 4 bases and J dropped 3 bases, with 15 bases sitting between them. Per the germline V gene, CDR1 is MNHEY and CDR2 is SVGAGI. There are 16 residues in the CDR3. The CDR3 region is CASSLWRKGSNEKLFF. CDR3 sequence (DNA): TGTGCCAGCAGTTTATGGAGGAAGGGTTCTAATGAAAAACTGTTTTTT.

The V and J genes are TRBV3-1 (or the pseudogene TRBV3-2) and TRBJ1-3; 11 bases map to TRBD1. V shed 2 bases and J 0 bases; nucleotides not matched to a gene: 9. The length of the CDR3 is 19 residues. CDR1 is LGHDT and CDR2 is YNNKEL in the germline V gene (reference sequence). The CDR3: CASSQRWGGTGGSGNTIYF. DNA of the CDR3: TGTGCCAGCAGCCAAAGGTGGGGCGGGACAGGGGGCTCTGGAAACACCATATATTTT.

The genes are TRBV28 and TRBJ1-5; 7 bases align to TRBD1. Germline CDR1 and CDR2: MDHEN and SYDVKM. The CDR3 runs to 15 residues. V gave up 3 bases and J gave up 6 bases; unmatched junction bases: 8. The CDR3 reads CASSLATGDSQPQHF. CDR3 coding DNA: TGTGCCAGCAGTTTGGCCACAGGGGATAGTCAGCCCCAGCATTTT.

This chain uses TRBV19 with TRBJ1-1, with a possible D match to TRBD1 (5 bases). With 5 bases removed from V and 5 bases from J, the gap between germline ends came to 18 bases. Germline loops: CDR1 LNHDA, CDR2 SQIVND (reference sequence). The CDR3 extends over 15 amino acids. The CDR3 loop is CASSLRRGPGTEAFF. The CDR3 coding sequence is TGTGCCAGTAGTCTCAGGAGGGGACCCGGAACTGAAGCTTTCTTT.

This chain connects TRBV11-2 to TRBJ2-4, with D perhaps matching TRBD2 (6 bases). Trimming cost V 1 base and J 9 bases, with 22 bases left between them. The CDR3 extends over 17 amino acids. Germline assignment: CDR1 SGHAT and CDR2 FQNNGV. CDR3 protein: CASSLGRRVDLGGIQYF. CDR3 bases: TGTGCCAGCAGCTTAGGCAGGAGGGTAGATCTGGGGGGCATTCAGTACTTC.

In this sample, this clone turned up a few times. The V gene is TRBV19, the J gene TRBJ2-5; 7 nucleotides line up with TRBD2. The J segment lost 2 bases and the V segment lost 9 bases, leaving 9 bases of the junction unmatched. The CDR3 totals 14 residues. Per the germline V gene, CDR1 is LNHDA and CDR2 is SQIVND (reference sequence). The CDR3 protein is CASANGGSQETQYF. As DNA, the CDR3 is TGTGCCAGCGCTAACGGGGGGTCACAAGAGACCCAGTACTTC.

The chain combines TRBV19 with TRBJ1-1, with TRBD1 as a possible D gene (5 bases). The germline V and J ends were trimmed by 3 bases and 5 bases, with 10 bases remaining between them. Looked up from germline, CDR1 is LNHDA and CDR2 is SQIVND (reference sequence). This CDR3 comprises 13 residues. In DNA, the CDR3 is TGTGCCAGTAGTATGCAGGGAGGGACTGAAGCTTTCTTT. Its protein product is CASSMQGGTEAFF.

The CDR3 DNA reads as TGCAGCGTTGGGGCAGGGGCGCCAGATACGCAGTATTTT. Residues: CSVGAGAPDTQYF. The genes are TRBV29-1 and TRBJ2-3; a weak D match, TRBD1 (6 bases). CDR3 length: 13 amino acids. V was pared by 4 bases and J by 4 bases, with 12 bases between. Germline CDR1 and CDR2: SQVTM and ANQGSEA.

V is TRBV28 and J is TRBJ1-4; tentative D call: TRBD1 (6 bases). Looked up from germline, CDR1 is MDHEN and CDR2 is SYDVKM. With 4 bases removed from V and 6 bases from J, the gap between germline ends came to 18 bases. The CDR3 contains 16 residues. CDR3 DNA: TGTGCCAGCAGTTATTCGAGCGGGACATTCGATGAAAAACTGTTTTTT. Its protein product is CASSYSSGTFDEKLFF.

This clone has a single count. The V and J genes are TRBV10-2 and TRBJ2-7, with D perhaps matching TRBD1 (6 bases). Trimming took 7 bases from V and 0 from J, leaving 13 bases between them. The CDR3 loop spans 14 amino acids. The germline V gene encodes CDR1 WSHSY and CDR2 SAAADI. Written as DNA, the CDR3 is TGCGCCAGCAAATACGGGGACAACTCCTACGAGCAGTACTTC. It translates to CASKYGDNSYEQYF.

The CDR3 DNA reads TGTGCCAGCAGCTTAAATAGCGGGGGGTACAATGAGCAGTTCTTC. Its protein is CASSLNSGGYNEQFF. V gene TRBV7-6 combines with J gene TRBJ2-1; the match to TRBD2 covers 10 bases. Germline V gene lookup returns CDR1 SGHVS and CDR2 FNYEAQ. V lost 2 bases and J lost 4; bases outside the gene matches: 2. This CDR3 is built from 15 residues.

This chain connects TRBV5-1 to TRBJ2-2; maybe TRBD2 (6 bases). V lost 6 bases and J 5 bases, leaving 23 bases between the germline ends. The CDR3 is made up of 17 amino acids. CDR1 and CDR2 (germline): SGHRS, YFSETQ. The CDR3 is CASTFTQSGRGTGELFF. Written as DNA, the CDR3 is TGCGCCAGCACCTTTACCCAGTCCGGGCGGGGAACCGGGGAGCTGTTTTTT.

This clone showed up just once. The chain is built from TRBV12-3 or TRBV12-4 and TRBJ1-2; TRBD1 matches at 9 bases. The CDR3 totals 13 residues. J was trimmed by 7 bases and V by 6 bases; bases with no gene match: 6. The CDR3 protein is CASSRDRVAGYTF. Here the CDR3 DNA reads TGTGCCAGCAGCCGGGACAGGGTGGCTGGCTACACCTTC.

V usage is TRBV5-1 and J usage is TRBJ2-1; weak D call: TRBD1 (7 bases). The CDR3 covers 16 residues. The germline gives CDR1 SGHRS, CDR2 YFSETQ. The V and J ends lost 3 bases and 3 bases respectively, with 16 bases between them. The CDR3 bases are TGCGCCAGCAGCTACGGAGGGGGCACGGGCTACAATGAGCAGTTCTTC. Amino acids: CASSYGGGTGYNEQFF.

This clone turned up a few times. CDR3 DNA sequence: TGTGCCAGCAGCGTGGCGGCCGGGGATTCACCCCTCCACTTT. Amino acid sequence: CASSVAAGDSPLHF. This chain uses TRBV9 with TRBJ1-6; D is unresolved. The V end lost 2 bases, the J end lost 8 bases, and 11 bases lay between the germline ends. The CDR3 sequence is 14 residues long. Germline CDR1 SGDLS, CDR2 YYNGEE.

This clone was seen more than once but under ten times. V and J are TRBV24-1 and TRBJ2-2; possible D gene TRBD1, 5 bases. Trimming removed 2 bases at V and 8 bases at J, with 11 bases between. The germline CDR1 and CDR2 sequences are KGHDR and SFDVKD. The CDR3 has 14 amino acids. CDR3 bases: TGTGCCACCAGTGATTCCAATTACAGGGGGGAGCTGTTTTTT. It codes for CATSDSNYRGELFF.

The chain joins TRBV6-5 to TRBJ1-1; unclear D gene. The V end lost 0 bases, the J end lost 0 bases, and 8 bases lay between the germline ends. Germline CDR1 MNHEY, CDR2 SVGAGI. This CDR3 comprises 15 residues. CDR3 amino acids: CASSYSEGLNTEAFF. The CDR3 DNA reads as TGTGCCAGCAGTTACTCGGAGGGCCTGAACACTGAAGCTTTCTTT.

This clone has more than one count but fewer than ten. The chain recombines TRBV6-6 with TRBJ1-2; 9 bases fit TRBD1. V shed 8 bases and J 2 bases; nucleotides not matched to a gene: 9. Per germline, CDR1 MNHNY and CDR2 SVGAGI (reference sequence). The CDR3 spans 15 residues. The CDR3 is CASVGGTGRNYGYTF. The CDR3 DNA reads TGTGCCAGCGTTGGAGGGACAGGGAGAAACTATGGCTACACCTTC.

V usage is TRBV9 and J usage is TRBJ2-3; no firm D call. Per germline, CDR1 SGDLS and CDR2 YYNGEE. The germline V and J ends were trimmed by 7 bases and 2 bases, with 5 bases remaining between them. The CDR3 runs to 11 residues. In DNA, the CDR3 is TGTGCCAGCGCGATCACAGATACGCAGTATTTT. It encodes CASAITDTQYF.